Detailed here is one T cell receptor (beta chain). Clones were read by immunoSEQ multiplex PCR, and TCRdb kept only the in-frame ones, dropping some. The table includes around 400,000 clones, roughly 80% detected once. The record originates from a study of blood T cell repertoires in COVID-19. This study enrolled people aged roughly 18 to 89 from about 26 US geographic areas. Cohort 3 recovery required two negative PCRs, clearance, or symptom resolution. Germline V gene sequence: CDR1 SQVTM, CDR2 ANQGSEA. Trimming stripped 7 bases from V and 6 bases from J, with 18 bases between. The CDR3 totals 13 residues.

The receptor was derived from a woman between 50 and 59 years old who had recovered from COVID-19. The rearrangement links TRBV29-1 to TRBJ1-2, with D tentatively TRBD1 (6 bases). Sequencing was carried out using PBMCs or T cells enriched from blood (not recorded which). In nucleotides, the CDR3 is TGCAGCGGGACGCCAGGGGTCGGCGATGGCTACACCTTC. Encoded protein: CSGTPGVGDGYTF.